Shown below are 22 T cell receptor beta chains from a single sample sequenced in a study of OX40 agonist ivuxolimab in advanced cancers. The repertoire was sequenced with immunoSEQ multiplex PCR; TCRdb's copy has only in-frame clones and lacks some. Altogether over 55,000 clones are present, 84% being singletons, with the ten largest covering around 0.78%. Sequencing was performed on CD4+ or CD8+ T cells sorted from blood, taken in a trial of the OX40 agonist ivuxolimab. Receptor source: an adult with an advanced solid tumor such as melanoma, head and neck, liver or kidney cancer.

The chain has TRBV27 and TRBJ2-7; D gene ambiguous. This CDR3 contains 13 residues. Trimming removed 8 bases at V and 6 bases at J, with 17 bases between. The V gene's germline CDR1 is MNHEY and CDR2 SMNVEV (reference sequence). CDR3 sequence reads: CASAVSRLSEQYF. In DNA, the CDR3 is TGTGCCAGCGCGGTTAGCCGTTTATCCGAGCAGTACTTC.

V and J are TRBV28 and TRBJ1-2; D is ambiguous. CDR3 size: 13 residues. Germline CDR1 reads MDHEN; CDR2 reads SYDVKM. The V end was cut by 5 bases, the J end by 14 bases, with 21 bases between. The CDR3 region has the DNA TGTGCCAGCAGTACCGACACCCAGAAGCCACCAACCTTC. This encodes CASSTDTQKPPTF.

This clone was recorded a few times. V and J are TRBV28 and TRBJ1-1; D is unresolved. Trimming cost V 4 bases and J 1 base, with 13 bases left between them. This CDR3 contains 15 residues. Germline assignment: CDR1 MDHEN and CDR2 SYDVKM. The CDR3 DNA follows: TGTGCCAGCAGTTCATCCGGGGTTTCGAACACTGAAGCTTTCTTT. It specifies CASSSSGVSNTEAFF.

This chain connects TRBV7-3 to TRBJ1-6; the D is unclear. V was clipped by 5 bases and J by 7 bases, with 6 bases between them. Germline V gene sequence: CDR1 SGHTA, CDR2 FQGTGA. This CDR3 region has 12 residues. CDR3 protein: CASSHVNSPLHF. For the CDR3, the DNA is TGTGCCAGCAGCCATGTAAATTCACCCCTCCACTTT. Using reference TRBV7-3 and TRBJ1-6 for the parts outside the CDR3, the full variable domain is GAGVSQTPSNKVTEKGKYVELRCDPISGHTALYWYRQSLGQGPEFLIYFQGTGAADDSGLPNDRFFAVRPEGSVSTLKIQRTERGDSAVYLCASSHVNSPLHFGNGTRLTVT.

Points on this clone: In the same sample, other DNA sequences code for this CDR3. The chain uses TRBV29-1 and TRBJ2-7; 8 bases match TRBD2. After removal of 4 bases from V and 7 bases from J, the junction contained 9 bases not matched to a gene. Per germline, CDR1 SQVTM and CDR2 ANQGSEA. The CDR3 is 13 residues long. For the CDR3, the DNA is TGCAGCGTTGTAGGGACGGGAGGGGGTGAGCAGTACTTC. This codes for CSVVGTGGGEQYF.

The V gene is TRBV6-4, the J gene TRBJ2-5; D gene unclear. The V and J ends lost 5 bases and 4 bases respectively, with 11 bases between them. Germline V gives CDR1 MRHNA, CDR2 SNTAGT. This CDR3 contains 13 residues. The CDR3 nucleotides read TGTGCCAGCAGTAGGGATCTAGGAGAGACCCAGTACTTC. Its translation is CASSRDLGETQYF.

A remark on this clone: An end of the junction differs from the germline gene, which may be a read error. The V and J genes are TRBV7-2 and TRBJ2-1; 8 nucleotides match TRBD1. Germline V CDR1 and CDR2: SGHTA, FQGNSA. This CDR3 spans 15 amino acids. The DNA of the CDR3 is TGTGCCAGCAGCTTACAGGGGGCCGAGGCCTCGAAGGTGGTCTTC. This codes for CASSLQGAEASKVVF.

J is TRBJ2-1 and V is TRBV18, with D unclear. This CDR3 region has 14 residues. V lost 0 bases, J lost 4 bases, and 7 bases lay in between. Germline values: CDR1 KGHSH, CDR2 LQKENI. The CDR3 nucleotides are TGTGCCAGCTCACCACCGAGCGTTTACAATGAGCAGTTCTTC. Protein product: CASSPPSVYNEQFF.

The chain joins TRBV9 to TRBJ2-3; TRBD1 matches 8 bases. This CDR3 is 15 amino acids long. From germline, CDR1 is SGDLS and CDR2 YYNGEE. J gave up 0 bases and V 2 bases, and 2 bases lay outside the gene matches. DNA for the CDR3: TGTGCCAGCAGCGTGGGGACAGGAAGCACAGATACGCAGTATTTT. This translates into CASSVGTGSTDTQYF. Drawing the rest from reference TRBV9 and TRBJ2-3, the complete variable domain is DSGVTQTPKHLITATGQRVTLRCSPRSGDLSVYWYQQSLDQGLQFLIQYYNGEERAKGNILERFSAQQFPDLHSELNLSSLELGDSALYFCASSVGTGSTDTQYFGPGTRLTVL.

Worth noting for this clone: The junction differs from germline at one of its ends, possibly a read error. The rearrangement links TRBV18 to TRBJ2-5; D is possibly TRBD1 (6 bases). The J call may be faulty, since TRBJ2-7 better matches the DNA end. CDR3 length equals 9 residues. Germline loops: CDR1 KGHSH, CDR2 LQKENI. CDR3 sequence reads: CRGSYEQYF. For the CDR3, the DNA is TGCAGGGGAAGCTACGAGCAGTACTTC.

The rearrangement links TRBV14 to TRBJ2-3; D unresolved. The V end lost 6 bases, the J end lost 2 bases, and 6 bases lay between the germline ends. CDR1 SGHDN and CDR2 FVKESK come from the germline V gene. The length of the CDR3 is 12 residues. The CDR3: CASSRNTDTQYF. DNA of the CDR3: TGTGCCAGCAGTAGGAACACAGATACGCAGTATTTT.

The V gene is TRBV5-1, the J gene TRBJ1-3, with 8 bases identical to TRBD1. Trimming cost V 2 bases and J 0 bases; bases outside gene matches: 13. The V gene's germline CDR1 is SGHRS and CDR2 YFSETQ. The CDR3 has 19 amino acids. This CDR3 is CASSLSGQGALFSGNTIYF. The CDR3 DNA sequence: TGCGCCAGCAGCTTAAGTGGACAGGGCGCTCTATTCTCTGGAAACACCATATATTTT.

The J gene is TRBJ2-3, the V gene TRBV7-9, with a weak D call TRBD1 (7 bases). Trimming removed 0 bases from V and 2 bases from J, with 12 bases in between. The germline V gene has CDR1 SEHNR and CDR2 FQNEAQ (reference sequence). CDR3 length: 16 residues. The CDR3 reads CASSLAQGGPTDTQYF. The CDR3 DNA is TGTGCCAGCAGCTTAGCGCAGGGGGGCCCCACAGATACGCAGTATTTT.

This chain's CDR3 is CAWSPGGVRSYEQYF. CDR3 bases: TGTGCCTGGAGTCCGGGGGGGGTACGTTCCTACGAGCAGTACTTC. The chain has TRBV30 and TRBJ2-7; 8 nucleotides match TRBD2. V lost 2 bases, J lost 1 base, and 7 bases stayed unmatched. Germline-derived CDR1 and CDR2 are GTSNPN and SVGIG (reference sequence). The CDR3 totals 15 residues.

V and J are TRBV19 and TRBJ2-1; 7 bases agree with TRBD2. CDR1 is LNHDA, CDR2 SQIVND, per germline (reference sequence). The CDR3 is made up of 14 amino acids. With V trimmed by 7 bases and J by 8 bases, 11 bases remained unmatched. The CDR3 sequence is CASKGGSSSDEQFF. The CDR3 nucleotides are TGTGCCAGTAAGGGCGGGAGTAGTAGTGATGAGCAGTTCTTC.

The genes are TRBV25-1 and TRBJ2-4; possibly TRBD1 or TRBD2 for D (5 bases each). This CDR3 region has 17 residues. CDR1 is MGHDK, CDR2 SYGVNS, per germline. V was trimmed by 0 bases and J by 4 bases, leaving 16 bases between them. The CDR3 region is CASSEYKPGPQKNIQYF. CDR3 bases: TGTGCCAGCAGTGAATATAAACCGGGACCGCAGAAAAACATTCAGTACTTC.

The J gene is TRBJ2-7, the V gene TRBV2; no reliable D call. Germline lookup yields CDR1 SNHLY and CDR2 FYNNEI. This CDR3 is built from 13 residues. The V gene lost 9 bases and the J gene lost 2 bases, with 14 bases spanning the gap. Here the CDR3 reads CASALTLPYEQYF. CDR3 in DNA: TGTGCCAGTGCCTTAACCCTTCCCTACGAGCAGTACTTC.

V gene TRBV5-4 combines with J gene TRBJ1-2, with a weak D call TRBD1 (6 bases). Trimming stripped 4 bases from V and 8 bases from J, with 15 bases between. The CDR3 has 13 residues. Germline V gene lookup returns CDR1 SGHNT and CDR2 YYREEE (reference sequence). The CDR3 spells CASSVGGARGYTF. The CDR3 region has the DNA TGTGCCAGCAGCGTCGGGGGCGCGAGGGGCTACACCTTC.

This sequence joins TRBV5-8 and TRBJ1-6; unclear D gene. This CDR3 is built from 14 residues. V lost 3 bases to trimming and J lost 5 bases, with 9 bases between them. Germline loops: CDR1 SGHTS, CDR2 YDEGEE. CDR3 DNA sequence: TGTGCCAGCAGCTCGTCTTATAATAATTCACCCCTCCACTTT. It encodes CASSSSYNNSPLHF.

The chain combines TRBV11-2 with TRBJ1-2; D unresolved. V was shortened by 4 bases and J by 8 bases, with 5 bases between the two germline ends. Germline values: CDR1 SGHAT, CDR2 FQNNGV. The CDR3 runs 10 residues. The CDR3 sequence is CASSSLGYTF. For the CDR3, the DNA is TGTGCCAGCAGCTCCCTAGGCTACACCTTC.

The rearrangement uses TRBV6-5 and TRBJ2-7, with unresolved D. In germline, CDR1 is MNHEY, CDR2 SVGAGI. This CDR3 comprises 14 residues. Trimming took 7 bases from V and 1 from J, leaving 14 bases between them. The CDR3 reads CASKRRTGSYEQYF. CDR3 nucleotide sequence: TGTGCCAGCAAAAGGCGGACGGGTTCCTACGAGCAGTACTTC.

The CDR3 nucleotides read TGTGCCAGCAGCACCCCTCGAGGTCCCCCGGGCTCCTACGAGCAGTACTTC. Its translation is CASSTPRGPPGSYEQYF. V gene TRBV21-1 combines with J gene TRBJ2-5. The J call is doubtful: the DNA matches TRBJ2-7 better. TRBV21-1 is classified as a pseudogene. The length of the CDR3 is 17 residues.